This TCR beta chain was retrieved from a study of cytomegalovirus exposure and HLA in healthy donors. The germline V gene has CDR1 KGHSH and CDR2 LQKENI. The CDR3 is 17 residues long. Trimming removed 5 bases at V and 0 bases at J, with 14 bases between. This table comes from immunoSEQ multiplex PCR, and its TCRdb copy is limited to in-frame clones, with some not included. The sample includes over 250,000 clones, 80% to 90% of them seen just once. The sequence derives from a woman aged 18-35 years in good health and CMV-seronegative. The sample consisted of PBMCs. This chain uses TRBV18 with TRBJ1-6; D is unclear. CDR3 DNA sequence: TGTGCCAGCTCAGGGAGGCAGATGAGCTCCTATAATTCACCCCTCCACTTT. This gives the protein CASSGRQMSSYNSPLHF. Drawing the rest from reference TRBV18 and TRBJ1-6, the complete variable domain is NAGVMQNPRHLVRRRGQEARLRCSPMKGHSHVYWYRQLPEEGLKFMVYLQKENIIDESGMPKERFSAEFPKEGPSILRIQQVVRGDSAAYFCASSGRQMSSYNSPLHFGNGTRLTVT.